Following are 21 T cell receptor beta chains from one sample sequenced in a study of blood T cells in healthy people across ages. A second PCR of 7 to 11 cycles used a sample-barcoded 5' primer and a J-beta primer mix. TCRdb processed the 5' RACE reads anew with MiXCR; each CDR3 protein has one entry. The profile shows roughly 1,500,000 distinct CDR3 sequences, approximately 42% of them singletons. The sequenced material came from blood. The receptors here all came from a woman younger than 30 in good health.

The chain is built from TRBV3-1 and TRBJ2-5; 10 nucleotides match TRBD1. CDR3 size: 16 residues. After removal of 0 bases from V and 11 bases from J, the junction contained 12 bases not matched to a gene. Germline CDR1 LGHDT, CDR2 YNNKEL (reference sequence). The CDR3 DNA reads TGTGCCAGCAGCCAAGAGGGGACAGGGGACCACAATGAGCAGTACTTC. Amino acids: CASSQEGTGDHNEQYF.

The rearrangement uses TRBV7-9 and TRBJ2-7; D is possibly TRBD1 (5 bases). V gave up 4 bases and J gave up 2 bases, with 15 bases separating them. The germline CDR1 and CDR2 sequences are SEHNR and FQNEAQ (reference sequence). The CDR3 loop spans 15 amino acids. The CDR3: CASSSMAGLAYEQYF. The CDR3 nucleotides are TGTGCCAGCAGCTCCATGGCAGGGCTGGCCTACGAGCAGTACTTC.

This clonotype was observed a handful of times. V is TRBV28 and J is TRBJ1-5; no definite D call. The CDR3 length is 14 residues. The germline V gene encodes CDR1 MDHEN and CDR2 SYDVKM. The germline V and J ends were trimmed by 3 bases and 2 bases, with 8 bases remaining between them. The CDR3 DNA reads TGTGCCAGCAGTTTCCTAGACGGCAATCAGCCCCAGCATTTT. Its protein is CASSFLDGNQPQHF.

The chain employs TRBV28 and TRBJ1-2; no definite D call. CDR1 is MDHEN, CDR2 SYDVKM, per germline. This CDR3 is built from 13 residues. Trimming cost V 6 bases and J 8 bases, with 16 bases left between them. This CDR3 is CASRTLPDSGYTF. CDR3 nucleotides: TGTGCCAGCAGGACCCTCCCCGATTCGGGCTACACCTTC.

The rearrangement uses TRBV27 and TRBJ2-1, with D perhaps TRBD2 (5 bases). V lost 6 bases and J 8 bases, leaving 11 bases between the germline ends. This CDR3 is built from 12 residues. Germline V lookup: CDR1 MNHEY, CDR2 SMNVEV (reference sequence). CDR3: CASRGVGDEQFF. In nucleotides, the CDR3 is TGTGCCAGCAGGGGAGTGGGTGATGAGCAGTTCTTC.

This clonotype was recorded a few times. The gene calls are TRBV3-1 and TRBJ2-7, with TRBD1 matching over 7 bases. The ends lost 6 bases at V and 2 bases at J; junction bases unmatched: 7. Germline assignment: CDR1 LGHDT and CDR2 YNNKEL (reference sequence). There are 14 residues in the CDR3. The CDR3 DNA reads as TGTGCCAGCAGTCGACAGGGCCGTCCCTACGAGCAGTACTTC. It encodes CASSRQGRPYEQYF.

This clonotype came up a few times. This sequence joins TRBV20-1 and TRBJ1-5, with a weak D call TRBD1 (6 bases). Trimming removed 2 bases at V and 0 bases at J, with 14 bases between. This CDR3 region has 16 residues. CDR1 is DFQATT and CDR2 is SNEGSKA in the germline V gene (reference sequence). CDR3 nucleotides: TGCAGTGCTAGATTACAGGGAGACTATAGCAATCAGCCCCAGCATTTT. Its protein is CSARLQGDYSNQPQHF.

This clonotype was detected only once. The chain employs TRBV4-1 and TRBJ1-2; 11 nucleotides match TRBD1. This CDR3 is built from 16 residues. The junction had 9 bases not matched to a gene; V was cut back by 5 bases and J by 4 bases. Germline lookup yields CDR1 MGHRA and CDR2 YSYEKL. CDR3 in DNA: TGCGCCAGCAGCGGGAGGGGACAGGGGGTGATCTATGGCTACACCTTC. Amino acids: CASSGRGQGVIYGYTF.

The chain links TRBV12-3 or TRBV12-4 to TRBJ1-1; TRBD1 might be the D (5 bases). The V and J ends lost 6 bases and 1 base respectively, with 15 bases between them. The CDR3 consists of 15 residues. The CDR3 is CASSFKTEKNTEAFF. CDR3 DNA: TGTGCCAGCAGCTTTAAGACAGAGAAGAACACTGAAGCTTTCTTT.

The chain couples TRBV10-3 to TRBJ2-7; no reliable D call. The germline V and J ends were trimmed by 4 bases and 3 bases, with 7 bases remaining between them. This CDR3 is 12 amino acids long. Germline V gene lookup returns CDR1 ENHRY and CDR2 SYGVKD. The CDR3 protein is CAISGPDYEQYF. The CDR3 coding sequence is TGTGCCATCAGTGGGCCTGACTACGAGCAGTACTTC.

This clonotype was detected once. V and J are TRBV15 and TRBJ1-2; D possibly corresponds to TRBD1 (5 bases). Trimming pared 0 bases from V and 3 bases from J, leaving 17 bases between. This CDR3 region has 17 residues. CDR1 and CDR2 (germline): LNHNV, YYDKDF (reference sequence). CDR3 residues: CATSREGDASRHYGYTF. In DNA form, the CDR3 reads TGTGCCACCAGCAGAGAGGGGGACGCCTCGAGGCACTATGGCTACACCTTC.

CDR3 in amino acids: CASSPDGNSNQPQHF. CDR3 sequence (DNA): TGTGCCAGCAGCCCGGACGGCAATAGCAATCAGCCCCAGCATTTT. The chain recombines TRBV5-5 with TRBJ1-5; D unresolved. The CDR3 sequence is 15 residues long. Germline V gene data show CDR1 as SGHKS and CDR2 as YYEKEE (reference sequence). Trimming stripped 4 bases from V and 0 bases from J, with 11 bases between.

The V gene is TRBV12-3 or TRBV12-4, the J gene TRBJ1-2; D unresolved. V shed 6 bases and J shed 8 bases, with 19 bases lying between them. This CDR3 is built from 14 residues. The CDR3 DNA reads as TGTGCCAGCAGGACCACGTCCGGGGAGAGAGGCTACACCTTC. Residues: CASRTTSGERGYTF.

This clonotype was recorded many times. V and J are TRBV12-3 or TRBV12-4 and TRBJ1-2; no clear D. The CDR3 has 11 residues. V shed 6 bases and J shed 1 base, with 3 bases lying between them. The CDR3 sequence is CASSLNYGYTF. The CDR3 coding sequence is TGTGCCAGCAGCCTTAACTATGGCTACACCTTC.

This clonotype was seen repeatedly, ten times or more. This CDR3 reads CASSSRSEQYF. DNA of the CDR3: TGTGCCAGCAGTTCCAGGAGCGAGCAGTACTTC. This chain uses TRBV28 with TRBJ2-7; D call uncertain. Germline V CDR1 and CDR2: MDHEN, SYDVKM. The V gene lost 4 bases and the J gene lost 6 bases, with 7 bases spanning the gap. This CDR3 region has 11 residues.

This clonotype was seen a handful of times. The rearrangement links TRBV7-9 to TRBJ2-5, with 8 nucleotides matching TRBD2. V trimming: 4 bases; J trimming: 4 bases; junction bases outside the gene matches: 14. From germline, CDR1 is SEHNR and CDR2 FQNEAQ (reference sequence). The CDR3 spans 17 residues. CDR3 region: CASSWTSSPHNRETQYF. CDR3 coding DNA: TGTGCCAGCAGCTGGACTAGCAGCCCCCATAATCGAGAGACCCAGTACTTC. The full variable domain, rest sourced from reference TRBV7-9 and TRBJ2-5, is DTGVSQNPRHKITKRGQNVTFRCDPISEHNRLYWYRQTLGQGPEFLTYFQNEAQLEKSRLLSDRFSAERPKGSFSTLEIQRTEQGDSAMYLCASSWTSSPHNRETQYFGPGTRLLVL.

The chain combines TRBV10-3 with TRBJ2-3; 9 bases agree with TRBD2. With V trimmed by 3 bases and J by 4 bases, 5 bases remained unmatched. The CDR3 loop spans 15 amino acids. Germline V gene sequence: CDR1 ENHRY, CDR2 SYGVKD. The CDR3 DNA reads TGTGCCATCAGTGATGGCGCTAGCGGGGCAGATACGCAGTATTTT. It codes for CAISDGASGADTQYF.

Details on this clonotype: A much larger clone lies one base from this, so it may be a read error. CDR3 nucleotides: TGTGCCGGCAGCTCAGGAGTTGAGCAGTACTTC. Its translation: CAGSSGVEQYF. V and J are TRBV7-2 and TRBJ2-7; D is undetermined. Germline-derived CDR1 and CDR2 are SGHTA and FQGNSA. This CDR3 has 11 amino acids. Full variable domain (rest looked up from reference TRBV7-2 and TRBJ2-7): GAGVSQSPSNKVTEKGKDVELRCDPISGHTALYWYRQSLGQGLEFLIYFQGNSAPDKSGLPSDRFSAERTGGSVSTLTIQRTQQEDSAVYLCAGSSGVEQYFGPGTRLTVT.

The chain uses TRBV4-2 and TRBJ2-7; no clear D gene. The CDR3 covers 13 residues. V gave up 0 bases and J gave up 7 bases, with 10 bases separating them. The germline gives CDR1 LGHNA, CDR2 YNFKEQ. The CDR3 protein is CASSQECDNEQYF. The CDR3 DNA is TGTGCCAGCAGCCAAGAGTGCGACAATGAGCAGTACTTC.

This rearrangement joins TRBV20-1 to TRBJ2-1; maybe TRBD1 (6 bases). Germline CDR1 and CDR2: DFQATT and SNEGSKA (reference sequence). The CDR3 runs to 13 residues. Trimming cost V 3 bases and J 7 bases, with 13 bases left between them. CDR3 residues: CSARGAVGNEQFF. The CDR3 DNA follows: TGCAGTGCTAGGGGGGCGGTGGGGAATGAGCAGTTCTTC.

This clonotype was seen more than once but under ten times. The gene calls are TRBV29-1 and TRBJ2-7, with D unclear. V lost 0 bases to trimming and J lost 3 bases, with 9 bases between them. CDR1 is SQVTM and CDR2 is ANQGSEA in the germline V gene. The CDR3 contains 13 residues. This chain's CDR3 is CSVEETRFYEQYF. CDR3 DNA sequence: TGCAGCGTTGAAGAGACACGCTTCTACGAGCAGTACTTC.